These 2 T cell receptor beta chains originate from one sample sequenced in a study of blood T cell repertoires in COVID-19. Sequencing used immunoSEQ multiplex PCR; TCRdb keeps in-frame clones, though not all of them. The sample yields roughly 380,000 clones, over 85% seen once. The sample was peripheral blood. These receptors originate from a woman aged 55-75 years with COVID-19, enrolled during active disease.

The chain couples TRBV5-1 to TRBJ2-3, with 11 bases aligning to TRBD1. CDR3 length: 15 amino acids. The V segment lost 0 bases and the J segment 6 bases; nucleotides outside the gene matches: 3. The germline CDR1 and CDR2 sequences are SGHRS and YFSETQ. CDR3 nucleotide sequence: TGCGCCAGCAGCTTGGAGGACAGGGGGCTTGATACGCAGTATTTT. Amino acids: CASSLEDRGLDTQYF.

A note on this clone: Other DNA sequences in this sample translate to the same CDR3. The chain recombines TRBV5-1 with TRBJ1-5, with D uncertain. The V end was cut by 0 bases, the J end by 5 bases, with 6 bases between. CDR3 length: 13 residues. Germline values: CDR1 SGHRS, CDR2 YFSETQ. CDR3 sequence reads: CASSLALDQPQHF. DNA of the CDR3: TGCGCCAGCAGCTTGGCCCTAGATCAGCCCCAGCATTTT.